The 12 T cell receptor beta chains presented below share a single source sample, sequenced in a study of cytomegalovirus exposure and HLA in healthy donors. The PCR used 60 Vbeta and 13 Jbeta primers. Clones were sequenced by immunoSEQ multiplex PCR, and TCRdb holds only the in-frame ones, with some missing. The table shows 75,000 to 80,000 clones, with around 78% occurring only once. The sample was PBMCs. The receptors here all came from a man between 40 and 49 years old in good health and CMV-seronegative.

The chain has TRBV7-3 and TRBJ2-2; a weak D match, TRBD1 (6 bases). The germline gives CDR1 SGHTA, CDR2 FQGTGA. V was cut by 4 bases and J by 7 bases, with 19 bases left in between. The CDR3 spans 16 residues. CDR3: CASSSQTGGLGGELFF. CDR3 nucleotides: TGTGCCAGCAGCTCCCAGACAGGCGGCCTAGGCGGGGAGCTGTTTTTT.

V gene TRBV19 combines with J gene TRBJ1-1; 10 nucleotides align to TRBD1. This CDR3 has 16 residues. Losses at the gene ends were 5 bases for V and 5 bases for J; bases not matched to a gene: 11. Germline V lookup: CDR1 LNHDA, CDR2 SQIVND (reference sequence). The CDR3 DNA reads TGTGCCAGTAGTCCCCGGGGACAGGGGAGGAGGACTGAAGCTTTCTTT. It codes for CASSPRGQGRRTEAFF.

The rearrangement joins TRBV6-1 to TRBJ1-4; 7 nucleotides match TRBD1. From germline, CDR1 is MNHNS and CDR2 SASEGT. The CDR3 contains 13 residues. With 6 bases clipped from V and 7 bases from J, the junction kept 5 bases outside the gene matches. This chain's CDR3 is CASREGAREKLFF. For the CDR3, the DNA is TGTGCCAGCAGGGAGGGGGCGCGTGAAAAACTGTTTTTT.

The gene calls are TRBV28 and TRBJ2-1; 8 nucleotides line up with TRBD2. Germline V gives CDR1 MDHEN, CDR2 SYDVKM. There are 15 residues in the CDR3. Trimming cost V 4 bases and J 5 bases; bases outside gene matches: 7. The DNA of the CDR3 is TGTGCCAGCAGTTCCCCGGCTAGCGGGCACAATGAGCAGTTCTTC. Translated, it gives CASSSPASGHNEQFF. Drawing the rest from reference TRBV28 and TRBJ2-1, the complete variable domain is DVKVTQSSRYLVKRTGEKVFLECVQDMDHENMFWYRQDPGLGLRLIYFSYDVKMKEKGDIPEGYSVSREKKERFSLILESASTNQTSMYLCASSSPASGHNEQFFGPGTRLTVL.

The J gene is TRBJ2-1, the V gene TRBV7-2; TRBD2 aligns across 10 bases. V lost 5 bases and J lost 6; bases outside the gene matches: 7. From germline, CDR1 is SGHTA and CDR2 FQGNSA. The CDR3 extends over 15 amino acids. The CDR3 coding sequence is TGTGCCAGCAGCCTAACTAGCGGGACATTCAATGAGCAGTTCTTC. Encoded protein: CASSLTSGTFNEQFF.

The chain links TRBV28 to TRBJ2-2; a possible D gene is TRBD2 (5 bases). This CDR3 has 13 amino acids. Germline V lookup: CDR1 MDHEN, CDR2 SYDVKM. CDR3: CAANGGNTGELFF. The CDR3 coding sequence is TGTGCAGCAAACGGAGGGAACACCGGGGAGCTGTTTTTT.

The chain joins TRBV6-1 to TRBJ2-3; 7 positions agree with TRBD1. Trimming took 4 bases from V and 3 from J; bases not matched to a gene: 7. The V gene's germline CDR1 is MNHNS and CDR2 SASEGT. The CDR3 has 15 residues. In nucleotides, the CDR3 is TGTGCCAGCAGTGGGTCGACAGGGCTTACAGATACGCAGTATTTT. This gives the protein CASSGSTGLTDTQYF.

The chain combines TRBV30 with TRBJ1-1, with 7 bases that match TRBD1. Germline CDR1 and CDR2: GTSNPN and SVGIG (reference sequence). Trimming cost V 3 bases and J 1 base; bases outside gene matches: 8. This CDR3 spans 15 amino acids. The CDR3 here is CAWRARGGPNTEAFF. In DNA form, the CDR3 reads TGTGCCTGGAGGGCCAGAGGGGGCCCGAACACTGAAGCTTTCTTT.

The chain couples TRBV19 to TRBJ1-5; D unresolved. Trimming stripped 4 bases from V and 4 bases from J, with 5 bases between. Germline-derived CDR1 and CDR2 are LNHDA and SQIVND (reference sequence). This CDR3 is 12 amino acids long. This CDR3 is CASSNQNQPQHF. The CDR3 bases are TGTGCCAGTAGTAACCAGAATCAGCCCCAGCATTTT.

A few counts support this clone. The chain combines TRBV5-5 with TRBJ1-4, with 10 bases matching TRBD1. Germline CDR1 SGHKS, CDR2 YYEKEE (reference sequence). Germline trimming cut 4 bases from V and 8 bases from J; bases unmatched to any gene: 8. CDR3 length: 15 amino acids. The CDR3 nucleotides read TGTGCCAGCAGCCAAGGGACAGGGGAATACGAAAAACTGTTTTTT. The encoded protein is CASSQGTGEYEKLFF.

V usage is TRBV25-1 and J usage is TRBJ2-5, with TRBD2 identical over 7 bases. V lost 2 bases, J lost 4 bases, and 1 base stayed unmatched. CDR3 size: 13 residues. Germline assignment: CDR1 MGHDK and CDR2 SYGVNS. As DNA, the CDR3 is TGTGCCAGCAGTGAAGTAGCGGGAGAGACCCAGTACTTC. It specifies CASSEVAGETQYF.

This clone was seen a single time. The chain links TRBV28 to TRBJ1-3, with TRBD1 matching 9 bases. Germline-derived CDR1 and CDR2 are MDHEN and SYDVKM. The CDR3 is made up of 13 amino acids. J lost 8 bases, V lost 6 bases, and 5 bases had no gene match. The CDR3 spells CASRRTGEDTIYF. CDR3 in DNA: TGTGCCAGCAGAAGGACAGGGGAGGACACCATATATTTT.